This T cell receptor beta chain was obtained from a study of sequential checkpoint blockade in melanoma. Overall study context: Patients were randomized 1:1 to nivolumab-then-ipilimumab or ipilimumab-then-nivolumab first-line.

The CDR3 consists of 13 residues. Germline V gene data show CDR1 as SGHRS and CDR2 as YFSETQ. V was cut by 6 bases and J by 9 bases, with 16 bases left in between. Treatment indicated: randomized to nivolumab then ipilimumab (arm A) or the reverse (arm B). PBMC sorting kept live CD3+CD8+ cells without CD19 or CD56. Only in-frame clones appear in the TCRdb table, and some are missing; sequencing was by immunoSEQ multiplex PCR. The table lists thousands of clones, about three quarters of them singletons. The source of this sequence is a human donor with melanoma. The chain is built from TRBV5-1 and TRBJ2-4; D is ambiguous. This specimen was CD8+ T cells sorted from blood (inferred from file names), taken from a patient given nivolumab and ipilimumab in sequence. The CDR3 loop is CASTQENNRIQYF. CDR3 coding DNA: TGCGCCAGCACCCAGGAAAATAACCGCATTCAGTACTTC. Filled out from reference TRBV5-1 and TRBJ2-4, the complete variable domain reads KAGVTQTPRYLIKTRGQQVTLSCSPISGHRSVSWYQQTPGQGLQFLFEYFSETQRNKGNFPGRFSGRQFSNSRSEMNVSTLELGDSALYLCASTQENNRIQYFGAGTRLSVL.